Following are 10 T cell receptor beta chains from one sample sequenced in a study of low-dose radiotherapy and immunotherapy resistance in tumors. Alpha- and beta-chain coverage of first-strand cDNA came from TRAV- and TRBV-specific primers. Over roughly 20 PCR cycles, TCRs were amplified from a constant-region primer and V-primer adapter. TCRdb recomputed calls from the reads with MiXCR, one row per CDR3 protein. Of 5,500 to 6,500 distinct CDR3 sequences listed, 60% to 85% are singletons. All receptors come from a human donor with advanced metastatic prostate, ovarian, gallbladder or colorectal cancer (not recorded which). This table probably holds off-target reads from a library built for another chain.

This rearrangement joins TRBV23-1 to TRBJ2-7; D could derive from TRBD1 or TRBD2 (5 bases each). TRBV23-1 is an ORF, with its function uncertain. This CDR3 has 13 amino acids. V lost 4 bases to trimming and J lost 9 bases, with 16 bases between them. CDR3 DNA sequence: TGCGCCAGCAGTCGGGGGAAGGGGAAAGGGCAGTACTTC. As protein: CASSRGKGKGQYF.

The chain joins TRBV7-2 to TRBJ1-5, with unresolved D. V was cut by 5 bases and J by 0 bases, with 5 bases left in between. Germline V gives CDR1 SGHTA, CDR2 FQGNSA. This CDR3 comprises 13 residues. CDR3 bases: TGTGCCAGCAGCCAGTATAGCAATCAGCCCCAGCATTTT. This sequence encodes CASSQYSNQPQHF.

The CDR3 region has the DNA TGCAGTGCTAGAGATAACGGGATTGGGGGAACCGGGGAGCTGTTTTTT. This codes for CSARDNGIGGTGELFF. This rearrangement joins TRBV20-1 to TRBJ2-2; perhaps D is TRBD1 or TRBD2 (5 bases each). Deletions cut 0 bases from V and 5 bases from J, with 16 bases between. The CDR3 extends over 16 amino acids. CDR1 is DFQATT, CDR2 SNEGSKA, per germline (reference sequence).

CDR3 amino acids: CASRVPGTTNTEAFF. CDR3 bases: TGTGCCAGCAGGGTTCCCGGGACAACTAACACTGAAGCTTTCTTT. The chain uses TRBV6-2 or TRBV6-3 and TRBJ1-1; tentative D call: TRBD1 (6 bases). Germline CDR1 MNHEY, CDR2 SVGEGT. The CDR3 is made up of 15 amino acids. V was shortened by 6 bases and J by 2 bases, with 16 bases between the two germline ends.

This chain connects TRBV5-6 to TRBJ2-1, with TRBD2 as a possible D gene (7 bases). The CDR3 runs 15 residues. Trimming pared 1 base from V and 6 bases from J, leaving 14 bases between. CDR1 and CDR2 from the germline V gene are SGHDT and YYEEEE. The CDR3 nucleotides are TGTGCCAGCAGCTTGTGGGGGGGCCCGGGCAATGAGCAGTTCTTC. It encodes CASSLWGGPGNEQFF. Supplemented by reference TRBV5-6 and TRBJ2-1, the full variable domain reads DAGVTQSPTHLIKTRGQQVTLRCSPKSGHDTVSWYQQALGQGPQFIFQYYEEEERQRGNFPDRFSGHQFPNYSSELNVNALLLGDSALYLCASSLWGGPGNEQFFGPGTRLTVL.

This clonotype has a handful of counts. The chain carries TRBV29-1 and TRBJ1-1, with D uncertain. Germline V CDR1 and CDR2: SQVTM, ANQGSEA. Trimming shortened V by 4 bases and J by 1 base, and 4 bases separated the two germline ends. This CDR3 spans 11 amino acids. In nucleotides, the CDR3 is TGCAGCGTTGTAAGGAACACTGAAGCTTTCTTT. Its protein is CSVVRNTEAFF. Looking up the rest from reference TRBV29-1 and TRBJ1-1 gives the full variable domain: SAVISQKPSRDICQRGTSLTIQCQVDSQVTMMFWYRQQPGQSLTLIATANQGSEATYESGFVIDKFPISRPNLTFSTLTVSNMSPEDSSIYLCSVVRNTEAFFGQGTRLTVV.

V gene TRBV20-1 combines with J gene TRBJ1-1, with TRBD1 matching over 8 bases. This CDR3 has 13 residues. CDR1 DFQATT and CDR2 SNEGSKA come from the germline V gene (reference sequence). The V segment lost 5 bases and the J segment 5 bases; nucleotides outside the gene matches: 7. The CDR3, as DNA: TGCAGTGCTCCAAGGACAGGGAAGACTGAAGCTTTCTTT. Its protein product is CSAPRTGKTEAFF.

This clonotype was seen once. V is TRBV12-3 or TRBV12-4 and J is TRBJ2-1; 12 bases are a match to TRBD2. The V segment lost 4 bases and the J segment 7 bases; nucleotides outside the gene matches: 5. The CDR3 has 15 residues. This CDR3 is CASSSGTSGRNEQFF. In DNA form, the CDR3 reads TGTGCCAGCAGTTCCGGGACTAGCGGGCGAAATGAGCAGTTCTTC.

The J gene is TRBJ2-7, the V gene TRBV25-1; D remains ambiguous. CDR1 is MGHDK, CDR2 SYGVNS, per germline. The CDR3 is made up of 12 amino acids. The germline V and J ends were trimmed by 8 bases and 0 bases, with 8 bases remaining between them. The CDR3 loop is CASGSFSYEQYF. CDR3 nucleotides: TGTGCCAGCGGCTCGTTCTCCTACGAGCAGTACTTC.

This clonotype was picked up a small number of times. As DNA, the CDR3 is TGCAGTGCTCAGAAATGGACAGGGAGCACCGGGGAGCTGTTTTTT. Translated: CSAQKWTGSTGELFF. The V call is TRBV20-1, the J call TRBJ2-2, with 8 bases identical to TRBD1. Germline trimming cut 5 bases from V and 4 bases from J; bases unmatched to any gene: 9. This CDR3 comprises 15 residues. CDR1 is DFQATT and CDR2 is SNEGSKA in the germline V gene (reference sequence).